The rows below give T cell receptor beta chains drawn from one sample of a study of shared clonotypes between healthy human individuals. Data came from immunoSEQ multiplex PCR; TCRdb stores just in-frame clones and leaves some out. The sample holds about half a million clones, approximately 77% seen once. Sequenced sample: PBMCs. The source of these receptors is a middle-aged woman in good health. Some clones in this sample may be carry-over from other donors' samples. Both conserved end residues are part of each CDR3.

J gene: TRBJ2-1
V gene: TRBV13
CDR3 protein: CASSLAGTSGFSYNEQFF

J gene: TRBJ2-7
V gene: TRBV19
CDR3 protein: CASTRDRNPYEQYF

J gene: TRBJ2-6
V gene: TRBV9
CDR3 protein: CASSPDEANVLTF

J gene: TRBJ2-7
V gene: TRBV2
CDR3 protein: CASSEGVTYEQYF

J gene: TRBJ1-2
V gene: TRBV6-1
CDR3 protein: CASSESQGSSTGYTF

J gene: TRBJ2-3
V gene: TRBV5-1
CDR3 protein: CASSLGLAGESDTQYF

J gene: TRBJ2-5
V gene: TRBV2
CDR3 protein: CASSVRLAGGGETQYF

J gene: TRBJ2-7
V gene: TRBV6-1
CDR3 protein: CASSQLQGYEQYF

J gene: TRBJ1-1
V gene: TRBV27
CDR3 protein: CASSLLTGNTEAFF

J gene: TRBJ2-7
V gene: TRBV4-1
CDR3 protein: CASSGPYGYEQYF

J gene: TRBJ2-1
V gene: TRBV11-2
CDR3 protein: CASSGRGLAGGPGDEQFF

J gene: TRBJ2-1
V gene: TRBV4-2
CDR3 protein: CASSQDLKGQGFYNEQFF

J gene: TRBJ2-3
V gene: TRBV4-3
CDR3 protein: CASSQRGDSTDTQYF

J gene: TRBJ2-1
V gene: TRBV6-1
CDR3 protein: CASSGRREGVNEQFF

J gene: TRBJ2-7
V gene: TRBV7-2
CDR3 protein: CASSLSGHGDYEQYF

J gene: TRBJ2-3
V gene: TRBV6-6
CDR3 protein: CASMGSWLGTDTQYF

J gene: TRBJ2-7
V gene: TRBV19
CDR3 protein: CASSMWGTGYEQYF

J gene: TRBJ1-6
V gene: TRBV5-6
CDR3 protein: CASSSGTGVHNSPLHF

J gene: TRBJ1-1
V gene: TRBV14
CDR3 protein: CASSHRSSWGQNTEAFF

J gene: TRBJ1-2
V gene: TRBV9
CDR3 protein: CASSVAPGAGYTF

J gene: TRBJ1-5
V gene: TRBV28
CDR3 protein: CASSVQDNYQPQHF

J gene: TRBJ1-1
V gene: TRBV29-1
CDR3 protein: CSVMDRGRGSEAFF

J gene: TRBJ2-6
V gene: TRBV6-4
CDR3 protein: CASSEQGGYSGANVLTF

J gene: TRBJ1-2
V gene: TRBV28
CDR3 protein: CATRPKGSYGYTF

J gene: TRBJ1-2
V gene: TRBV2
CDR3 protein: CASSDHRGYYGYTF

J gene: TRBJ2-7
V gene: TRBV6-6
CDR3 protein: CASSSRYEQYF

J gene: TRBJ1-5
V gene: TRBV12-5
CDR3 protein: CASGLEGNQPQHF

J gene: TRBJ1-2
V gene: TRBV4-1
CDR3 protein: CASSLGFNHNYGYTF

J gene: TRBJ2-5
V gene: TRBV28
CDR3 protein: CASSLIGGHQETQYF

J gene: TRBJ2-3
V gene: TRBV6-4
CDR3 protein: CASSEGKGADTQYF

J gene: TRBJ2-1
V gene: TRBV7-3
CDR3 protein: CASSRGLHSYNEQFF

J gene: TRBJ2-7
V gene: TRBV18
CDR3 protein: CASSPVGGRGSYEQYF

J gene: TRBJ2-3
V gene: TRBV2
CDR3 protein: CASSDGQRYSTDTQYF

J gene: TRBJ2-3
V gene: TRBV5-1
CDR3 protein: CASSLGHPTNTDTQYF

J gene: TRBJ1-1
V gene: TRBV10-3
CDR3 protein: CAIRNSAGTRNTEAFF

J gene: TRBJ2-7
V gene: TRBV30
CDR3 protein: CAWSSINRGLAGAFGEQYF

J gene: TRBJ2-2
V gene: TRBV27
CDR3 protein: CASSQQESGELFF